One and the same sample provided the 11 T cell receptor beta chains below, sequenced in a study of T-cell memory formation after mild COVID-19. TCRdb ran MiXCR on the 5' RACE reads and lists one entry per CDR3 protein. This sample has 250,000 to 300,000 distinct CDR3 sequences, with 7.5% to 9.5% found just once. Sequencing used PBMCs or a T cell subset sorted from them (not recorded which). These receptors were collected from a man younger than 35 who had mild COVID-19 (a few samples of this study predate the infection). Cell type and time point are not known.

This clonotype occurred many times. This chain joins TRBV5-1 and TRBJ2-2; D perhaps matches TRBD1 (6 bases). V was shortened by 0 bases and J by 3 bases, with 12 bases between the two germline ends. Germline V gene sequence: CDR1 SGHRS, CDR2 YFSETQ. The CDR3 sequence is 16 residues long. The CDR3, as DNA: TGCGCCAGCAGCTTGGCCGGGACACGAGACACCGGGGAGCTGTTTTTT. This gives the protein CASSLAGTRDTGELFF.

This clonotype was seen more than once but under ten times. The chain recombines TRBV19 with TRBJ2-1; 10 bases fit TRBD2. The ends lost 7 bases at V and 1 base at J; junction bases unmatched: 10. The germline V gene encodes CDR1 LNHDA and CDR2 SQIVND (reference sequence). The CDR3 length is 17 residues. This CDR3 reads CASKASSGGISYNEQFF. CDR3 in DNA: TGTGCCAGTAAGGCGAGTAGCGGGGGGATTTCCTACAATGAGCAGTTCTTC.

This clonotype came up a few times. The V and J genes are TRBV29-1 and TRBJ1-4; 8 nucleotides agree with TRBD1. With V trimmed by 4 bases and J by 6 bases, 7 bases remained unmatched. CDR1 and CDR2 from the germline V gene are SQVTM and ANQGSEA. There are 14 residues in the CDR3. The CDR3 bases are TGCAGCGTTGCGACAGGGGTTAGTGATGAAAAACTGTTTTTT. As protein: CSVATGVSDEKLFF.

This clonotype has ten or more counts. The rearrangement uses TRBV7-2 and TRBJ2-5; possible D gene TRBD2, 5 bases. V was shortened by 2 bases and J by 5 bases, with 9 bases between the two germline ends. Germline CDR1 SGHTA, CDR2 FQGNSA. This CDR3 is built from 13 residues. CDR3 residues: CASSLSTTETQYF. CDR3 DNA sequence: TGTGCCAGCAGCTTATCGACTACGGAGACCCAGTACTTC. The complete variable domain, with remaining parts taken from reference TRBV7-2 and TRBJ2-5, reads GAGVSQSPSNKVTEKGKDVELRCDPISGHTALYWYRQSLGQGLEFLIYFQGNSAPDKSGLPSDRFSAERTGGSVSTLTIQRTQQEDSAVYLCASSLSTTETQYFGPGTRLLVL.

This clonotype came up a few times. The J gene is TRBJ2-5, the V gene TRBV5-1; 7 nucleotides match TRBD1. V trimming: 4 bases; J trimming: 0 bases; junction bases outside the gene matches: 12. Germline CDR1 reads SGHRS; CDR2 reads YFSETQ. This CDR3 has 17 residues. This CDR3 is CASSRRQGEGYQETQYF. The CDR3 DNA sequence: TGCGCCAGCAGCCGTAGACAGGGAGAGGGGTACCAAGAGACCCAGTACTTC.

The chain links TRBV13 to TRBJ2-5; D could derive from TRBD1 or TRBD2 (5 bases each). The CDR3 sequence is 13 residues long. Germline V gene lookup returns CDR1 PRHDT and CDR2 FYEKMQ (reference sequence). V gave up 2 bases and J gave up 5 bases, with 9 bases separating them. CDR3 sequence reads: CASSLSRDETQYF. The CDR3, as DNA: TGTGCCAGCAGCTTATCCCGGGACGAGACCCAGTACTTC.

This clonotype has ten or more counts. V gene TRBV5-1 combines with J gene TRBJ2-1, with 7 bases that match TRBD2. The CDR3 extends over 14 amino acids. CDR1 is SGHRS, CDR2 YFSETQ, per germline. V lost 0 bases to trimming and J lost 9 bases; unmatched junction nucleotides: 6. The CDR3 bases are TGCGCCAGCAGCTTGGATGGACTAGTGGGTGAGCAGTTCTTC. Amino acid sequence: CASSLDGLVGEQFF.

The CDR3 loop is CASSYTSTGTTEAFF. The CDR3 nucleotides read TGTGCCAGCAGCTACACCTCGACAGGGACCACTGAAGCTTTCTTT. This chain links TRBV7-9 with TRBJ1-1; TRBD1 matches at 7 bases. The V segment lost 4 bases and the J segment 4 bases; nucleotides outside the gene matches: 9. The CDR3 consists of 15 residues. Germline CDR1 and CDR2: SEHNR and FQNEAQ (reference sequence). The whole variable domain, filled in from reference TRBV7-9 and TRBJ1-1, reads DTGVSQNPRHKITKRGQNVTFRCDPISEHNRLYWYRQTLGQGPEFLTYFQNEAQLEKSRLLSDRFSAERPKGSFSTLEIQRTEQGDSAMYLCASSYTSTGTTEAFFGQGTRLTVV.

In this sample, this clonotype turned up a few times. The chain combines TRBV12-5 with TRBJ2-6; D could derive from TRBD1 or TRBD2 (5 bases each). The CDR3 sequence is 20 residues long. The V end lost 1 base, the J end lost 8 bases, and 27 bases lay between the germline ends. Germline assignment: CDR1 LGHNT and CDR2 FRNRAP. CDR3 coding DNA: TGTGCTAGTGGTTTGGACGAAGGGTGGACGGGGCACGATCTGTCCAACGTCCTGACTTTC. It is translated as CASGLDEGWTGHDLSNVLTF.

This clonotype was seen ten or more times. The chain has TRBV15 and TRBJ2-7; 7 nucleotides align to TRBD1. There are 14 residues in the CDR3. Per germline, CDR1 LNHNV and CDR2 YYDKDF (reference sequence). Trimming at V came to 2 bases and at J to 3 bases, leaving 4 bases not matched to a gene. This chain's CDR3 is CATSRTGQSYEQYF. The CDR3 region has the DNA TGTGCCACCAGCAGAACGGGACAGAGCTACGAGCAGTACTTC.

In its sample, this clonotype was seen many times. In DNA form, the CDR3 reads TGTGCCAGCTCGCGGGACAGGGTCTACAATGAGCAGTTCTTC. Encoded protein: CASSRDRVYNEQFF. The chain couples TRBV18 to TRBJ2-1; 9 positions match TRBD1. The V and J ends lost 6 bases and 3 bases, in that order; junction bases with no gene match: 3. The germline gives CDR1 KGHSH, CDR2 LQKENI. The CDR3 consists of 14 residues.